This T cell receptor beta chain was observed in a study of blood T cell repertoires in COVID-19. The protocol was immunoSEQ multiplex PCR, while the TCRdb copy is restricted to in-frame clones and leaves out a portion. The repertoire holds about 68,000 clones, with about four fifths as singletons. This CDR3 spans 20 amino acids. The sequence came from a man aged 45-60 years with active COVID-19. The sample was peripheral blood. The chain couples TRBV21-1 to TRBJ1-1; TRBD1 is the table's D call, not checked against the DNA. TRBV21-1 is listed as a pseudogene. The CDR3 reads CASSKVVGLDRKPVNTEAFF. CDR3 nucleotides: TGTGCCAGCAGCAAAGTGGTCGGGTTAGACAGGAAACCCGTGAACACTGAAGCTTTCTTT.